This TCR beta chain is drawn from a study of beta chain features in type 1 diabetes. General study results and limits: Moderate but significant shortening of TCRB CDR3s was recorded in all four CD4+ subsets from Type 1 diabetes patients.

Germline CDR1 is SGHAT and CDR2 is FQNNGV. V lost 1 base and J lost 3; bases outside the gene matches: 2. This CDR3 is built from 15 residues. Reverse transcribing all isolated RNA meant expressed TCRB transcripts were sequenced. For naive, central memory and regulatory T cell samples, reads averaged around 3.5 million. TCRdb's copy holds only in-frame clones and misses some; the assay was immunoSEQ multiplex PCR. Here the sample spans 55,000 to 85,000 clones, about 48% being singletons. Concerning this clone itself: No antigen is known for it.

This chain joins TRBV11-2 and TRBJ2-3, with TRBD2 matching over 9 bases. Sequenced sample: central memory CD4+ T cells from blood. The TCR comes from a man aged 25 to 45 with type 1 diabetes. This CDR3 is CASSLARGGTDTQYF. CDR3 DNA: TGTGCCAGCAGCTTAGCGCGGGGGGGGACAGATACGCAGTATTTT. Combining the CDR3 with reference TRBV11-2 and TRBJ2-3 gives the whole variable domain EAGVAQSPRYKIIEKRQSVAFWCNPISGHATLYWYQQILGQGPKLLIQFQNNGVVDDSQLPKDRFSAERLKGVDSTLKIQPAKLEDSAVYLCASSLARGGTDTQYFGPGTRLTVL.